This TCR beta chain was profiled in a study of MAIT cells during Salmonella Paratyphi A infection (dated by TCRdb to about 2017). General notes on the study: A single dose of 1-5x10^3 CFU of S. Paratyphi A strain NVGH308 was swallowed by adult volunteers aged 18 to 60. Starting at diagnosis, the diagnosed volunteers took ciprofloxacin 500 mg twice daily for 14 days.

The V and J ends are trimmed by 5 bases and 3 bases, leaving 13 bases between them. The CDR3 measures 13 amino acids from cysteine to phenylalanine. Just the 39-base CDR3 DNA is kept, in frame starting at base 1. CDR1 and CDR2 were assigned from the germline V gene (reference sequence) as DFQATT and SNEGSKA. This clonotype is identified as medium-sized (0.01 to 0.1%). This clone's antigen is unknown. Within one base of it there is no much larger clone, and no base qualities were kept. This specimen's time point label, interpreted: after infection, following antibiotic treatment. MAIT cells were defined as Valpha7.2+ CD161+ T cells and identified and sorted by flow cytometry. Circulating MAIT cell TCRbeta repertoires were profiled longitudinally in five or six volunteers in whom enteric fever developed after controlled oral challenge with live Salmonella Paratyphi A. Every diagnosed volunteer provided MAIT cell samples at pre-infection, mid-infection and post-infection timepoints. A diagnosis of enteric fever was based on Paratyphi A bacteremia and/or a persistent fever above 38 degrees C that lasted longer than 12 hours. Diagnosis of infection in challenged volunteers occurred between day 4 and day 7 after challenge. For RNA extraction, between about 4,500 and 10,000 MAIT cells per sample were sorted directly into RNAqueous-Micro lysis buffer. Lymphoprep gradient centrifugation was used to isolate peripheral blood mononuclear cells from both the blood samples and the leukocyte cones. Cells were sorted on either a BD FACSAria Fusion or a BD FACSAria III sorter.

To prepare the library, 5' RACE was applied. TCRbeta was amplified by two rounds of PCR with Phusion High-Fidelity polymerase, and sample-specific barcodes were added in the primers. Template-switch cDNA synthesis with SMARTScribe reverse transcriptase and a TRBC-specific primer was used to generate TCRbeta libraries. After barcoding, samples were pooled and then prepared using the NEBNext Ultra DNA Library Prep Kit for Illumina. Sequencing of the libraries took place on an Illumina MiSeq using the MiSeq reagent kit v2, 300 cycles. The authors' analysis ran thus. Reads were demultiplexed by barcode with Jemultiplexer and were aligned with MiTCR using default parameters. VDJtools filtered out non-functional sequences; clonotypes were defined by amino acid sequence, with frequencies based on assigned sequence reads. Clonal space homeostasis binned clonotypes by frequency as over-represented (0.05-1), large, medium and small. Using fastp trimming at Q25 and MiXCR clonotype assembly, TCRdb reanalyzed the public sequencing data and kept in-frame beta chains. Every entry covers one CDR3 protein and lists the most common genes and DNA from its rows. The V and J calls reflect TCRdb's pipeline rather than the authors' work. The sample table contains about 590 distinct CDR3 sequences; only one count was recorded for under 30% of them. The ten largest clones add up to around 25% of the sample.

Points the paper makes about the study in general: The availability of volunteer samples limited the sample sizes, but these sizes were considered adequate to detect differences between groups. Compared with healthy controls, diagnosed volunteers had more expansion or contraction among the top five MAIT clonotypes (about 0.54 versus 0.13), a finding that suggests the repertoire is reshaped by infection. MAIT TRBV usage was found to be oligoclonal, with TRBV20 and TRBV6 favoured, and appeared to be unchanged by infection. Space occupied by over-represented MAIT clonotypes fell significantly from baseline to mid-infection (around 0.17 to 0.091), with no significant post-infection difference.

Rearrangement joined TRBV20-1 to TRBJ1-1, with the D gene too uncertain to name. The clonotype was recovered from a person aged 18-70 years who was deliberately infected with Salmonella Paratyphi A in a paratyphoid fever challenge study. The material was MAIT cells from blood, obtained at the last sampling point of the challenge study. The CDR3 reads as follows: CSAAGLRDTEAFF. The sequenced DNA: TGCAGTGCTGCGGGGTTGCGGGACACTGAAGCTTTCTTT.